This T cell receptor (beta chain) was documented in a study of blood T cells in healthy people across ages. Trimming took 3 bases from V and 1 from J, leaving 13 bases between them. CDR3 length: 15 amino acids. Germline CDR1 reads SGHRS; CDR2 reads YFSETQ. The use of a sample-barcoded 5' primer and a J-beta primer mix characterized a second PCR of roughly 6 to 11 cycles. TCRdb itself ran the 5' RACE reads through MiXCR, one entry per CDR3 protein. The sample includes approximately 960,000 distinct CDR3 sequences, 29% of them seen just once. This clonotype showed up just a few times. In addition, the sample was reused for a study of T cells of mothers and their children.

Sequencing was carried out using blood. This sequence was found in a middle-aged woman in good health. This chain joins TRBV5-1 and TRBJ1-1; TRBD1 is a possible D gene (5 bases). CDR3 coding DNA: TGCGCCAGCAGCTGGGAGGCAGGGAGGAACACTGAAGCTTTCTTT. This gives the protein CASSWEAGRNTEAFF.